A single sample is the source of the 7 T cell receptor beta chains below, sequenced in a study of cytomegalovirus exposure and HLA in healthy donors. The PCR made use of 60 Vbeta and 13 Jbeta primers. The data were produced by immunoSEQ multiplex PCR, yet TCRdb's version contains in-frame clones alone and is incomplete. The sample has some 150,000 clones; approximately 80% are singletons. The sequenced sample consisted of PBMCs. Receptors originate from a young woman in good health and CMV-seronegative.

The chain has TRBV2 and TRBJ1-1; 11 nucleotides agree with TRBD1. V lost 4 bases to trimming and J lost 5 bases; unmatched junction nucleotides: 9. The CDR3 spans 16 residues. CDR1 and CDR2 (germline): SNHLY, FYNNEI. This CDR3 reads CASSVPGTGGWTEAFF. DNA for the CDR3: TGTGCCAGCAGTGTCCCCGGGACAGGGGGATGGACTGAAGCTTTCTTT.

This clone occurred a few times. The gene calls are TRBV6-5 and TRBJ2-5; TRBD2 is a possible D gene (6 bases). CDR1 MNHEY and CDR2 SVGAGI come from the germline V gene. V was pared by 3 bases and J by 5 bases, with 16 bases between. The CDR3 is 15 residues long. CDR3: CASSYSHARGETQYF. As DNA, the CDR3 is TGTGCCAGCAGTTATTCGCATGCGCGGGGCGAGACCCAGTACTTC.

This sequence joins TRBV9 and TRBJ2-6; tentatively, D is TRBD1 (6 bases). The V end lost 0 bases, the J end lost 2 bases, and 12 bases lay between the germline ends. CDR1 is SGDLS, CDR2 YYNGEE, per germline. This CDR3 is built from 17 residues. This chain's CDR3 is CASSVAPQGTGANVLTF. Written as DNA, the CDR3 is TGTGCCAGCAGCGTAGCACCCCAGGGGACTGGGGCCAACGTCCTGACTTTC.

The V and J genes are TRBV20-1 and TRBJ1-1; a possible D gene is TRBD1 (5 bases). Germline V gene sequence: CDR1 DFQATT, CDR2 SNEGSKA (reference sequence). V gave up 5 bases and J gave up 11 bases, with 15 bases separating them. The CDR3 length is 11 residues. DNA of the CDR3: TGCAGTGCTCACCTTGGGGCGACGGCTTTCTTT. Translating it yields CSAHLGATAFF.

The V gene is TRBV4-3, the J gene TRBJ2-3, with TRBD2 matching 10 bases. The V segment lost 4 bases and the J segment 4 bases; nucleotides outside the gene matches: 5. CDR1 is LGHNA, CDR2 YSLEER, per germline. The CDR3 consists of 15 residues. CDR3: CASSPGLAYPDTQYF. CDR3 DNA: TGCGCCAGCAGCCCGGGACTAGCGTATCCAGATACGCAGTATTTT.

V is TRBV6-5 and J is TRBJ1-5; possible D gene TRBD1, 6 bases. Germline V gives CDR1 MNHEY, CDR2 SVGAGI. The V gene lost 5 bases and the J gene lost 5 bases, with 13 bases spanning the gap. The CDR3 is made up of 14 amino acids. As DNA, the CDR3 is TGTGCCAGCAGTGCCAGGGGTGGGGATCAGCCCCAGCATTTT. Translating gives CASSARGGDQPQHF.

The V and J genes are TRBV19 and TRBJ2-4; a weak D match, TRBD2 (6 bases). V dropped 4 bases and J dropped 0 bases, with 16 bases sitting between them. Germline values: CDR1 LNHDA, CDR2 SQIVND (reference sequence). This CDR3 is 17 amino acids long. The CDR3: CASSKGVAELAKNIQYF. The DNA for the CDR3 is TGTGCCAGTAGTAAGGGAGTAGCGGAATTAGCCAAAAACATTCAGTACTTC.